The T cell receptor (beta chain) described here comes from a study of shared clonotypes between healthy human individuals. Study-wide results and caveats: Only blood was sampled, and tissue TCR repertoires likely differ from blood ones.

In unsorted samples, genomic DNA was obtained using 100 million or so PBMCs. Ten immunoSEQ deep assay plates held the unsorted PBMC DNA. Some clones are missing from TCRdb's copy, which holds only in-frame ones; the method was immunoSEQ multiplex PCR. The sample has around 500,000 clones; less than 80% are singletons. Ten or more counts support this clone. The antigen is not known. This CDR3 is also generated by other DNA sequences in the sample. The germline CDR1 and CDR2 sequences are MNHNY and SVGAGI (reference sequence). The V end lost 2 bases, the J end lost 12 bases, and 11 bases lay between the germline ends. The length of the CDR3 is 13 residues.

Sequencing input: PBMCs. The TCR originated in a woman aged 40-49 years in good health. Some clones in this sample may be carry-over from other donors' samples. The chain links TRBV6-6 to TRBJ1-6, with D hard to call. CDR3 amino acids: CASSYTDRGPLHF. The CDR3 nucleotides are TGTGCCAGCAGTTACACTGACCGTGGACCCCTCCACTTT.